The clone carrying this TCR beta chain turned up a few times. The antigen is unknown. This sample was taken from a study of T-cell memory formation after mild COVID-19. Broader study findings: Second-wave clones reaching peak frequency on day 37 lacked confirmed SARS-CoV-2 specificity. CD4+ clones that contracted lay mainly in CM and EM; CD8+ ones lay in EMRA.

MiXCR, run by TCRdb on the 5' RACE reads, gives a single entry per CDR3 protein. The profile covers 350,000 or so distinct CDR3 sequences, with 20% to 25% appearing a single time and around 12% taken by the ten largest. Sequenced material: PBMCs or a T cell subset sorted from them (not recorded which). The TCR sequence derives from an adult woman who had mild COVID-19 (a few samples of this study predate the infection). Cell type and time point are not known.

The CDR3 region has the DNA TGTGCCATCAGTGTCCTACCCCAGGGGATCACTGAAGCTTTCTTT. This translates into CAISVLPQGITEAFF. The chain recombines TRBV10-3 with TRBJ1-1, with D maybe TRBD1 (6 bases). This CDR3 contains 15 residues. V lost 4 bases and J 4 bases, leaving 16 bases between the germline ends. Germline CDR1 is ENHRY and CDR2 is SYGVKD.